This T cell receptor beta chain was identified during a study of blood T cell repertoires in COVID-19. Study in general: The study drew acute and convalescent COVID-19 samples from the United States, Italy and Spain. PBMCs, B-cell-depleted T cells, or T cells provided the cDNA or gDNA that made up the material.

Per the original data handling: Amplification of reference gene primers provided the estimated nucleated cell counts. TCRdb's copy holds only in-frame clones and misses some; the assay was immunoSEQ multiplex PCR. For V, J and clone size, that table is used; D and trimming come from the DNA. This table has 250,000 to 350,000 clones, approximately 91% appearing once. This CDR3 region has 17 residues. V dropped 2 bases and J dropped 0; count of bases not matched to a gene: 4. Germline V gene data show CDR1 as MDHEN and CDR2 as SYDVKM. The sequenced sample was peripheral blood. The receptor was derived from a woman in her 40s who had recovered from COVID-19. The J gene is TRBJ2-6, the V gene TRBV28; 7 nucleotides align to TRBD2. Here the CDR3 DNA reads TGTGCCAGCAGTTTAGGAGCGGGGCTCTCTGGGGCCAACGTCCTGACTTTC. Translation gives CASSLGAGLSGANVLTF.